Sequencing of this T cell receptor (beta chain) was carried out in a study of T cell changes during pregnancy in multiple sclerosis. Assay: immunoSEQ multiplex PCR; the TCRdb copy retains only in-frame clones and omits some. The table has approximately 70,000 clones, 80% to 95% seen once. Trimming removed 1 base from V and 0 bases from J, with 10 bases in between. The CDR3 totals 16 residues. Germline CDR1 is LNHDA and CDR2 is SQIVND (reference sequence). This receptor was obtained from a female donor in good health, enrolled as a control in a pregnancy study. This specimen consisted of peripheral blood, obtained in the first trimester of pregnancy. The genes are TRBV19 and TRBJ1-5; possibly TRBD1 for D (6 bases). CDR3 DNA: TGTGCCAGTAGTATAGGCACAGGGTATAGCAATCAGCCCCAGCATTTT. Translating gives CASSIGTGYSNQPQHF. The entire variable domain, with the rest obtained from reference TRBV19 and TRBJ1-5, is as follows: DGGITQSPKYLFRKEGQNVTLSCEQNLNHDAMYWYRQDPGQGLRLIYYSQIVNDFQKGDIAEGYSVSREKKESFPLTVTSAQKNPTAFYLCASSIGTGYSNQPQHFGDGTRLSIL.